The clone carrying this TCR beta chain was seen ten or more times. Template-switch 5'RACE cDNA synthesis added a 10-nucleotide unique molecular identifier. TCRdb ran MiXCR on the 5' RACE reads and lists one entry per CDR3 protein. This table holds 70,000 or so distinct CDR3 sequences, roughly 3.1% found once. This record comes from a study of neurological immune-mediated disorders. The unsorted libraries were prepared from 2 million PBMCs (stored at -80 C). Germline-derived CDR1 and CDR2 are MNHEY and SMNVEV (reference sequence). The junction had 6 bases not matched to a gene; V was cut back by 7 bases and J by 1 base. The CDR3 sequence is 14 residues long.

Source material: PBMCs. This sequence joins TRBV27 and TRBJ1-1; TRBD1 aligns across 7 bases. This sequence originates from a woman in her forties or fifties with multiple sclerosis. The CDR3 bases are TGTGCCAGCATCCCCTGGACAGGGAACACTGAAGCTTTCTTT. Amino acid sequence: CASIPWTGNTEAFF.